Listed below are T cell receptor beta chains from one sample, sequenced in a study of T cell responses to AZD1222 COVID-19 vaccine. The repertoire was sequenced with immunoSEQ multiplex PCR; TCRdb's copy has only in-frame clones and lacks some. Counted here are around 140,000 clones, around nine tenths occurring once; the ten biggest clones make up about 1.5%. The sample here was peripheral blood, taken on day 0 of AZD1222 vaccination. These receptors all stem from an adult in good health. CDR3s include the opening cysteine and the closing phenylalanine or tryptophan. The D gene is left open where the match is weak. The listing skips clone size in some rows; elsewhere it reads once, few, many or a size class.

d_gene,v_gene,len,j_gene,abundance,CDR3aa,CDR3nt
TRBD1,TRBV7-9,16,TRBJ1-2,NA,CASSKEIGTGVRGYTF,TGTGCCAGCAGCAAAGAGATCGGGACAGGGGTTCGTGGCTACACCTTC
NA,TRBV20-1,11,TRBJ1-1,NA,CSAQGDTEAFF,TGCAGTGCACAGGGAGACACTGAAGCTTTCTTT
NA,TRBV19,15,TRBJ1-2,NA,CASSIRGGGVRGYTF,TGTGCCAGTAGTATTCGAGGCGGAGGGGTTCGTGGCTACACCTTC
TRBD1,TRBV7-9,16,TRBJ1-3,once,CASRRSQGASGNTIYF,TGTGCCAGCAGGCGATCCCAGGGGGCGTCTGGAAACACCATATATTTT
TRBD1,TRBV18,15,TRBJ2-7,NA,CASSPPDRGGSEQYF,TGTGCCAGCTCACCTCCTGACAGGGGAGGTAGCGAGCAGTACTTC
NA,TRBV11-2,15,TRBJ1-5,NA,CASSPPGIGNQPQHF,TGTGCCAGCAGCCCTCCGGGGATTGGCAATCAGCCCCAGCATTTT
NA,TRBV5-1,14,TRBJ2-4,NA,CASSPTALKNIQYF,TGCGCCAGCAGCCCGACAGCTCTCAAAAACATTCAGTACTTC
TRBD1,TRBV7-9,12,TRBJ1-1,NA,CAEDRRNTEAFF,TGTGCCGAGGACAGGAGAAACACTGAAGCTTTCTTT
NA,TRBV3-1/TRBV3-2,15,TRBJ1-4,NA,CASSQDMGGREKLFF,TGTGCCAGCAGCCAAGATATGGGGGGGCGAGAAAAACTGTTTTTT
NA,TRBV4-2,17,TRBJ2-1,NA,CASSQEVVGGSFNEQFF,TGTGCCAGCAGCCAAGAGGTAGTAGGGGGTAGTTTCAATGAGCAGTTCTTC
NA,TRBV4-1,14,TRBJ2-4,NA,CASSQDRGANIQYF,TGCGCCAGCAGCCAAGATAGGGGAGCTAACATTCAGTACTTC
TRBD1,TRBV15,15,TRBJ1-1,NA,CATSRADRGGTEAFF,TGTGCCACCAGCAGAGCTGACAGGGGCGGCACTGAAGCTTTCTTT
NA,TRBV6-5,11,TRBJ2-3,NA,CASSLTDTQYF,TGTGCGAGTAGCCTCACAGATACGCAGTATTTT
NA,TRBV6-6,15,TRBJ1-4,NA,CASSPGGATNEKLFF,TGTGCCAGCAGCCCCGGCGGGGCAACTAATGAAAAACTGTTTTTT
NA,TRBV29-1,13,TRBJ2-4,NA,CSVGGGVANIQYF,TGCAGCGTGGGGGGTGGAGTTGCAAACATTCAGTACTTC
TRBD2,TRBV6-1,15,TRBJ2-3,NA,CASSEATSRTDTQYF,TGTGCCAGCAGTGAAGCGACTAGCAGGACAGATACGCAGTATTTT
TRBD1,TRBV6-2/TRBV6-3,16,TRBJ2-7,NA,CASSYLSGTGSYEQYF,TGTGCCAGCAGTTACCTCTCCGGGACAGGGTCCTACGAGCAGTACTTC
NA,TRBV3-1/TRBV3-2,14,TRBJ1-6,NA,CASRHQGRNSPLHF,TGTGCCAGCAGACATCAGGGACGCAATTCACCCCTCCACTTT
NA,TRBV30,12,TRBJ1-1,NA,CAWKKGEVEGFF,TGTGCCTGGAAAAAGGGTGAAGTGGAAGGTTTCTTT
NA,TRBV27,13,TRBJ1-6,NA,CASRPPGISPLHF,TGTGCCAGCAGGCCACCTGGGATATCACCCCTCCACTTT
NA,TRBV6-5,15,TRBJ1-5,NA,CASRTEAPGNQPQHF,TGTGCCAGCAGAACGGAGGCTCCAGGCAATCAGCCCCAGCATTTT
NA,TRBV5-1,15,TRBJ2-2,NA,CASSLEEVGTGELFF,TGCGCCAGCAGCTTGGAGGAGGTGGGCACCGGGGAGCTGTTTTTT
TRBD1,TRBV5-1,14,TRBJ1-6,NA,CASSTGTGNSPLHF,TGCGCCAGCAGCACCGGGACAGGCAATTCACCCCTCCACTTT
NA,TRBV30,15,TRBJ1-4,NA,CAWSGVRRGNEKLFF,TGTGCCTGGAGTGGAGTTAGAAGGGGTAATGAAAAACTGTTTTTT
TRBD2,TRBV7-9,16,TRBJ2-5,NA,CASSFPRGGIIETQYF,TGTGCCAGCAGCTTCCCCCGGGGGGGCATCATAGAGACCCAGTACTTC
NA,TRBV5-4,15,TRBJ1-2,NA,CASRVGGGANYGYTF,TGTGCCAGCAGGGTCGGAGGGGGAGCTAACTATGGCTACACCTTC
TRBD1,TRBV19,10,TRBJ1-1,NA,CARGTGGAFF,TGTGCCAGGGGGACAGGGGGAGCTTTCTTT
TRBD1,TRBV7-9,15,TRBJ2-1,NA,CASSLMRQGAAEQFF,TGTGCCAGCAGCTTAATGAGACAGGGGGCTGCTGAGCAGTTCTTC
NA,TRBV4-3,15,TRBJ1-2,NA,CASSQALGDVYGYTF,TGCGCCAGCAGCCAGGCCCTGGGAGATGTCTATGGCTACACCTTC
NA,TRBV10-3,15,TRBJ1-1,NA,CAISEGGQGNTEAFF,TGTGCCATCAGTGAGGGCGGCCAGGGAAACACTGAAGCTTTCTTT
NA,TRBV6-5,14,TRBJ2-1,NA,CASSYSARPNEQFF,TGTGCCAGCAGTTACTCGGCTCGCCCCAATGAGCAGTTCTTC
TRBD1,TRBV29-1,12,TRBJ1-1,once,CSGPTGPPEAFF,TGCAGCGGACCGACAGGGCCCCCTGAAGCTTTCTTT
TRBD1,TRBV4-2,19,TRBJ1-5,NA,CASSQGPGQGKDSNQPQHF,TGTGCCAGCAGCCAAGGCCCGGGACAGGGTAAAGATAGCAATCAGCCCCAGCATTTT
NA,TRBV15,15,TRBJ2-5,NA,CATSSHPGIGETQYF,TGTGCCACCAGCTCCCACCCGGGGATTGGAGAGACCCAGTACTTC
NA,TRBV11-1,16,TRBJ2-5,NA,CASSFLPGEKEETQYF,TGTGCCAGCAGCTTCCTCCCCGGGGAAAAAGAAGAGACCCAGTACTTC
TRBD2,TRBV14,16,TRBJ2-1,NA,CASSLIGAGVNDEQFF,TGTGCCAGCAGCCTCATTGGGGCGGGAGTTAATGATGAGCAGTTCTTC
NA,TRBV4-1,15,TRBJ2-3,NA,CASSQVGTSRDTQYF,TGCGCCAGCAGCCAAGTAGGCACCAGTCGTGATACGCAGTATTTT
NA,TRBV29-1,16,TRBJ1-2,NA,CSVDPRAGTLTYGYTF,TGCAGCGTTGACCCCAGGGCAGGAACCCTAACCTATGGCTACACCTTC
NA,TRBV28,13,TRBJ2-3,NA,CASRLADTDTQYF,TGTGCCAGCAGACTAGCAGACACAGATACGCAGTATTTT
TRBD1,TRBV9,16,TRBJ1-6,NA,CASSPRDRLYNSPLHF,TGTGCCAGCAGCCCCCGGGACAGACTCTATAATTCACCCCTCCACTTT
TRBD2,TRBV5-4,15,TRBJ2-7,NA,CASSFYSGRGYEQYF,TGTGCCAGCAGCTTCTATAGCGGGAGGGGGTACGAGCAGTACTTC
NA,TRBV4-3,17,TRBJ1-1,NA,CASSQDRRRAGNTEAFF,TGCGCCAGCAGCCAAGATCGAAGAAGGGCGGGGAACACTGAAGCTTTCTTT
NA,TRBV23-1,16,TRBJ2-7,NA,CASSQSVSTNSYEQYF,TGCGCCAGCAGTCAATCGGTCAGCACAAACTCCTACGAGCAGTACTTC
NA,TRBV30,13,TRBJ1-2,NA,CAWNAGLPRGYTF,TGTGCCTGGAACGCGGGATTACCGCGCGGCTACACCTTC
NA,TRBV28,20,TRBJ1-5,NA,CASSFFGTDFSKLFNQPQHF,TGTGCCAGCAGTTTTTTTGGCACGGACTTTTCCAAGCTCTTCAATCAGCCCCAGCATTTT